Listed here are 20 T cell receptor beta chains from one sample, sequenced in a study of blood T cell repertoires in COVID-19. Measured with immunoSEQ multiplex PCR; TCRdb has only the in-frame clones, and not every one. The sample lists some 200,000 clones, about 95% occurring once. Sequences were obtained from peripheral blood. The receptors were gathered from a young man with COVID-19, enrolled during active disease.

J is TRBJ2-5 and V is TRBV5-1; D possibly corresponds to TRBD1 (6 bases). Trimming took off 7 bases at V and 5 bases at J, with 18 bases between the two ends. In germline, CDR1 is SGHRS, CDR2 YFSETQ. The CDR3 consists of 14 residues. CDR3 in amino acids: CASDRGRGGETQYF. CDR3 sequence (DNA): TGCGCCAGCGATCGGGGCAGGGGCGGCGAGACCCAGTACTTC.

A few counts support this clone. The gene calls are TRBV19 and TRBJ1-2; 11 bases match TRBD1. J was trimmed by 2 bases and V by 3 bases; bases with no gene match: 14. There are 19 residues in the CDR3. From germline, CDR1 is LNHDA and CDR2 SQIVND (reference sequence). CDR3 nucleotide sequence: TGTGCCAGTAGTATGTCAACCGGGACAGGGGGTGGATTGAACTATGGCTACACCTTC. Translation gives CASSMSTGTGGGLNYGYTF.

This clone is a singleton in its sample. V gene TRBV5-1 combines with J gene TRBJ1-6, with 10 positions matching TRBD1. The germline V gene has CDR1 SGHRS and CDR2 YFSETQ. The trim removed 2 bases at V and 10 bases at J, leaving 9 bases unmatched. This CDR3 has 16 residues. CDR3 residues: CASSLIPGTGDSPLHF. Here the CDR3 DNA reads TGCGCCAGCAGCTTAATACCCGGGACAGGGGACTCACCCCTCCACTTT.

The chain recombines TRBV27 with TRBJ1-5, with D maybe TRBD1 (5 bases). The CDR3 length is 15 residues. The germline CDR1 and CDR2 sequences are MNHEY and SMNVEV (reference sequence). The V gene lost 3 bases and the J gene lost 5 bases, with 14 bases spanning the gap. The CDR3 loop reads CASSLGGGVDQPQHF. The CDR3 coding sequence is TGTGCCAGCAGTTTGGGTGGGGGGGTTGATCAGCCCCAGCATTTT.

CDR3 sequence: CASSYSRDRNTIYF. In DNA form, the CDR3 reads TGTGCCAGCAGTTACAGCAGGGACAGAAACACCATATATTTT. The chain carries TRBV6-5 and TRBJ1-3; D might be TRBD1 (6 bases). The CDR3 is 14 amino acids. Trimming took off 2 bases at V and 5 bases at J, with 10 bases between the two ends. Germline V gene sequence: CDR1 MNHEY, CDR2 SVGAGI.

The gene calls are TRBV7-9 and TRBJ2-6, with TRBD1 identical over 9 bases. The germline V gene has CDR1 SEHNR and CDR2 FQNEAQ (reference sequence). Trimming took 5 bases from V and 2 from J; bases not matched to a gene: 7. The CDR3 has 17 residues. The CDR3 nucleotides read TGTGCCAGCAGCGACCGGGACAGGGACCCTGGGGCCAACGTCCTGACTTTC. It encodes CASSDRDRDPGANVLTF.

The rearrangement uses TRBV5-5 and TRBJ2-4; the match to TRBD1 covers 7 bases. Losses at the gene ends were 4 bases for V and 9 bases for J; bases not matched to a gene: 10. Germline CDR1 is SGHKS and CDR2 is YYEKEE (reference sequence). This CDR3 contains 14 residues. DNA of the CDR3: TGTGCCAGCAGCGCACCACAGGGGCCAGTCATTCAGTACTTC. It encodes CASSAPQGPVIQYF.

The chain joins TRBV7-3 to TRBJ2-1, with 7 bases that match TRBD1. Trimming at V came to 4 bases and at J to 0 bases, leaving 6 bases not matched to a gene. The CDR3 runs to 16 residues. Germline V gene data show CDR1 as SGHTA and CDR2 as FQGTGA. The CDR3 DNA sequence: TGTGCCAGCAGCTCCCGGACAGGCCGCTCCTACAATGAGCAGTTCTTC. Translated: CASSSRTGRSYNEQFF.

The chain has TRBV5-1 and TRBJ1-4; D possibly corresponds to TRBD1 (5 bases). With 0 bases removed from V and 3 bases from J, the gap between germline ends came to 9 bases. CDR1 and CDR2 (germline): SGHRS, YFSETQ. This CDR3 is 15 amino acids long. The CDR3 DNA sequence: TGCGCCAGCAGCTTGGAAGGGGAACCTAATGAAAAACTGTTTTTT. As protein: CASSLEGEPNEKLFF. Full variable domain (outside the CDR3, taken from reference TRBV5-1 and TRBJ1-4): KAGVTQTPRYLIKTRGQQVTLSCSPISGHRSVSWYQQTPGQGLQFLFEYFSETQRNKGNFPGRFSGRQFSNSRSEMNVSTLELGDSALYLCASSLEGEPNEKLFFGSGTQLSVL.

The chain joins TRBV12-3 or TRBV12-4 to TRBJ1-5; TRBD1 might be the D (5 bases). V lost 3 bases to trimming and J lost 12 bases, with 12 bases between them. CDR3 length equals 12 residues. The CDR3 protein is CASSFDRTLQHF. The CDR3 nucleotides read TGTGCCAGCAGTTTTGACCGGACACTCCAGCATTTT.

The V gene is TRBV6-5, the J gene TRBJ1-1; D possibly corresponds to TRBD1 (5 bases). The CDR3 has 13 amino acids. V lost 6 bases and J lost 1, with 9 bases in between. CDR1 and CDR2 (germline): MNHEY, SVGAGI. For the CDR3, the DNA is TGTGCCAGCAGCAGCGACAGGAACACTGAAGCTTTCTTT. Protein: CASSSDRNTEAFF.

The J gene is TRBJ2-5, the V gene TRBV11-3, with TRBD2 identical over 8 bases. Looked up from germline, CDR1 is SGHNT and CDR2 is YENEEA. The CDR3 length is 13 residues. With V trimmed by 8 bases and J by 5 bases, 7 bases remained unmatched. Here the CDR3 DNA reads TGTGCCAGCGGCCGGACTAGCAAGGAGACCCAGTACTTC. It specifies CASGRTSKETQYF.

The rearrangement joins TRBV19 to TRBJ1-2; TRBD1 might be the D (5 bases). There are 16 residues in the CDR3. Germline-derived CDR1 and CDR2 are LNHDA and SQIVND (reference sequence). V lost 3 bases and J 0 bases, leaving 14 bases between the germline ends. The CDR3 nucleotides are TGTGCCAGTAGTATTGTTCTGACAGTATCTAACTATGGCTACACCTTC. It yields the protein CASSIVLTVSNYGYTF.

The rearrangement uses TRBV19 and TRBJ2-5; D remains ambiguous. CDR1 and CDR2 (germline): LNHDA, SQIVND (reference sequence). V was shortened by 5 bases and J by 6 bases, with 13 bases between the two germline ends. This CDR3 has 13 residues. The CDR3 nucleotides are TGTGCCAGTAGTTATCTCACTGCTCAGACCCAGTACTTC. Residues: CASSYLTAQTQYF.

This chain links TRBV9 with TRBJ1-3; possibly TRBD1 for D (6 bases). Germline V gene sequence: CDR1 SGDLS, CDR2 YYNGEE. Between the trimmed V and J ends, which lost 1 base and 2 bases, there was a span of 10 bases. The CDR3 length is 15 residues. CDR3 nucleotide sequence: TGTGCCAGCAGCGTAAGTGGACAGACTGGAAACACCATATATTTT. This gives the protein CASSVSGQTGNTIYF.

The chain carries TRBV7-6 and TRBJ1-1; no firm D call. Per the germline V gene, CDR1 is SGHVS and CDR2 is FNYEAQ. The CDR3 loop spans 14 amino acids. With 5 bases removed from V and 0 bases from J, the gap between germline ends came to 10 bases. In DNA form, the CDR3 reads TGTGCCAGCAGCGCCGGTCTGATGAACACTGAAGCTTTCTTT. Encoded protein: CASSAGLMNTEAFF. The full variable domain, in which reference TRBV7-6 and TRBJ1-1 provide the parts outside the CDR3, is GAGVSQSPRYKVTKRGQDVALRCDPISGHVSLYWYRQALGQGPEFLTYFNYEAQQDKSGLPNDRFSAERPEGSISTLTIQRTEQRDSAMYRCASSAGLMNTEAFFGQGTRLTVV.

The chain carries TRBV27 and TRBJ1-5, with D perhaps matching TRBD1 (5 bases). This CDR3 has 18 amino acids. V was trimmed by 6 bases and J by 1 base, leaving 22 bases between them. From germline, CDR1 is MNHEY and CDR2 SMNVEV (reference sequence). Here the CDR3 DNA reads TGTGCCAGCAGCCGAATTGACATTAGGGGAGGGAGCAATCAGCCCCAGCATTTT. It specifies CASSRIDIRGGSNQPQHF.

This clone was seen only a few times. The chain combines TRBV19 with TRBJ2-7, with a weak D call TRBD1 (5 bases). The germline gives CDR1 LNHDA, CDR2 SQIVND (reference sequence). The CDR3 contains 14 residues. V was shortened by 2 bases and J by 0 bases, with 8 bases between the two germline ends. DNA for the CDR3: TGTGCCAGTAGTATAACGACAGCCTCCTACGAGCAGTACTTC. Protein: CASSITTASYEQYF.

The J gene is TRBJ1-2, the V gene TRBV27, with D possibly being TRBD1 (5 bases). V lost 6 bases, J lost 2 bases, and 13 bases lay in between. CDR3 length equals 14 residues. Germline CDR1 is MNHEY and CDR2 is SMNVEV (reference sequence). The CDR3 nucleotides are TGTGCCAGCAGCCCGCAGACAGAAAACTATGGCTACACCTTC. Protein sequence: CASSPQTENYGYTF.

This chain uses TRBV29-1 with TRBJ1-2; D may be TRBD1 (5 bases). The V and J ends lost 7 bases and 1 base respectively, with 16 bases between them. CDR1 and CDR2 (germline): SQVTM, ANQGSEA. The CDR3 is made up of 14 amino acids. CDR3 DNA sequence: TGCAGCGCAACCCATACCGACAGTAACTATGGCTACACCTTC. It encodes CSATHTDSNYGYTF.